The 27 T cell receptor beta chains below come from one sample, sequenced in a study of blood T cells in healthy people across ages. The authors ran a second PCR of 7 to 11 cycles using a sample-barcoded 5' primer and a J-beta primer mix. MiXCR, applied by TCRdb to the 5' RACE reads, yields one record per CDR3 protein. The data hold hundreds of thousands of distinct CDR3 sequences, with roughly half observed a single time. Source material: blood. The receptors stem from a man in his sixties in good health.

This clonotype was seen a single time. The chain's CDR3 is CASSQEPSGGPDTQYF. The CDR3 region has the DNA TGTGCCAGCAGCCAAGAGCCCAGCGGGGGCCCCGATACGCAGTATTTT. J is TRBJ2-3 and V is TRBV3-1, with TRBD2 matching over 8 bases. J was trimmed by 6 bases and V by 0 bases; bases with no gene match: 8. This CDR3 contains 16 residues. Germline CDR1 LGHDT, CDR2 YNNKEL (reference sequence).

The CDR3 loop is CASSLNLGANEQFF. Here the CDR3 DNA reads TGTGCCAGCAGCTTAAACCTGGGAGCTAATGAGCAGTTCTTC. The chain recombines TRBV7-9 with TRBJ2-1; D might be TRBD2 (5 bases). CDR3 size: 14 residues. CDR1 is SEHNR, CDR2 FQNEAQ, per germline (reference sequence). The V end was cut by 2 bases, the J end by 7 bases, with 12 bases between.

The CDR3 coding sequence is TGTGCCAGCAGCCCCTCGGGGGGTGGGGCCTCCTACGAGCAGTACTTC. This translates into CASSPSGGGASYEQYF. The chain has TRBV7-2 and TRBJ2-7; 7 positions agree with TRBD2. CDR1 SGHTA and CDR2 FQGNSA come from the germline V gene. V shed 5 bases, J shed 0 bases, and the junction held 10 bases outside the gene matches. CDR3 length: 16 amino acids.

This clonotype was seen just once. The rearrangement uses TRBV6-1 and TRBJ2-1, with 14 bases identical to TRBD2. The V gene end was trimmed by 4 bases and the J gene end by 6 bases; junction bases not matched to a gene: 5. Germline assignment: CDR1 MNHNS and CDR2 SASEGT. The CDR3 length is 16 residues. The CDR3 DNA sequence: TGTGCCAGCAGTGGAAGGACTAGCGGGAGGTTCAATGAGCAGTTCTTC. It yields the protein CASSGRTSGRFNEQFF.

This clonotype was counted a few times. One base away lies a much larger clone, so this may be a sequencing read error. V usage is TRBV12-3 or TRBV12-4 and J usage is TRBJ2-7; no firm D call. V lost 1 base and J lost 7, with 17 bases in between. This CDR3 region has 15 residues. Here the CDR3 reads CASSLGLSSYNEQYF. The CDR3 DNA reads TGTGCCAGCAGTTTAGGCCTAAGCTCCTACAATGAGCAGTACTTC.

The rearrangement joins TRBV7-3 to TRBJ1-2; a possible D gene is TRBD1 (6 bases). Germline lookup yields CDR1 SGHTA and CDR2 FQGTGA. Trimming pared 5 bases from V and 8 bases from J, leaving 21 bases between. The CDR3 contains 15 residues. The CDR3 nucleotides are TGTGCCAGCAGCCCAGGGGTAGGGGCCCAACAGGGCTACACCTTC. It yields the protein CASSPGVGAQQGYTF.

This clonotype showed up many times. This chain links TRBV29-1 with TRBJ2-1; 8 bases match TRBD2. CDR1 is SQVTM and CDR2 is ANQGSEA in the germline V gene. V trimming: 1 base; J trimming: 9 bases; junction bases outside the gene matches: 5. CDR3 length equals 13 residues. This CDR3 is CSVEVVAGGEQFF. CDR3 nucleotides: TGCAGCGTTGAAGTGGTCGCGGGAGGTGAGCAGTTCTTC.

The gene calls are TRBV29-1 and TRBJ1-2; D gene uncertain. The germline V gene has CDR1 SQVTM and CDR2 ANQGSEA. V shed 5 bases and J shed 9 bases, with 13 bases lying between them. The CDR3 extends over 11 amino acids. CDR3 region: CSVSTGYSYTF. CDR3 coding DNA: TGCAGCGTTTCTACTGGGTATAGCTACACCTTC.

The table lists this clonotype with a few counts. The chain employs TRBV7-6 and TRBJ2-1, with a possible D match to TRBD2 (5 bases). CDR3 length equals 15 residues. V was clipped by 4 bases and J by 2 bases, with 12 bases between them. Germline assignment: CDR1 SGHVS and CDR2 FNYEAQ. As DNA, the CDR3 is TGTGCCAGCAGCTCGGCTAGCCCCCCCTACAATGAGCAGTTCTTC. Its protein product is CASSSASPPYNEQFF.

This chain links TRBV27 with TRBJ2-1, with 10 bases matching TRBD1. CDR3 length equals 14 residues. V gave up 4 bases and J gave up 7 bases; unmatched junction bases: 4. Germline loops: CDR1 MNHEY, CDR2 SMNVEV (reference sequence). The CDR3 protein is CASSSDRGLNEQFF. DNA for the CDR3: TGTGCCAGCAGTTCGGACAGGGGGTTAAATGAGCAGTTCTTC.

This clonotype turned up a few times. The chain uses TRBV27 and TRBJ2-1; D is possibly TRBD2 (6 bases). The CDR3 spans 15 residues. V shed 5 bases and J shed 1 base, with 12 bases lying between them. Per the germline V gene, CDR1 is MNHEY and CDR2 is SMNVEV (reference sequence). CDR3 protein: CASSLPGLSYNEQFF. The CDR3 DNA reads as TGTGCCAGCAGTCTACCGGGACTGTCCTACAATGAGCAGTTCTTC.

Only a few counts were recorded for this clonotype. V usage is TRBV5-8 and J usage is TRBJ2-2; unclear D gene. From germline, CDR1 is SGHTS and CDR2 YDEGEE. The CDR3 has 13 amino acids. Deletions cut 2 bases from V and 7 bases from J, with 9 bases between. The CDR3 DNA reads as TGTGCCAGCAGCTTTTATCGGAACGGGGAGCTGTTTTTT. Residues: CASSFYRNGELFF.

In its sample, this clonotype was seen a few times. This chain links TRBV12-3 or TRBV12-4 with TRBJ2-7, with D perhaps TRBD2 (5 bases). The J call could be wrong; TRBJ2-5 is a better fit for the DNA end. The CDR3 covers 13 residues. CDR3 sequence (DNA): TGTGCCAGCAGTTTAAATAGGAGGGAGACCCAGTACTTC. The encoded protein is CASSLNRRETQYF.

J is TRBJ1-5 and V is TRBV7-8, with D possibly matching TRBD1 (5 bases). Trimming pared 5 bases from V and 9 bases from J, leaving 17 bases between. The germline CDR1 and CDR2 sequences are SGHVS and FQNEAQ. This CDR3 comprises 14 residues. For the CDR3, the DNA is TGTGCCAGCAGCGGGCCGGGGGATGTAGTGCCCCAGCATTTT. Its translation is CASSGPGDVVPQHF.

This chain uses TRBV20-1 with TRBJ2-7, with D unclear. Near its end, the DNA agrees better with TRBJ2-4, so the J call may be wrong. Germline CDR1 is DFQATT and CDR2 is SNEGSKA (reference sequence). This CDR3 is built from 14 residues. The chain's CDR3 is CSALTATPGDIQYF. CDR3 DNA: TGCAGTGCTTTAACCGCGACTCCTGGGGACATTCAGTACTTC.

In DNA, the CDR3 is TGTGCCAGCAGCTTCGCAGACAACTATGGCTACACCTTC. Translating gives CASSFADNYGYTF. This rearrangement joins TRBV5-5 to TRBJ1-2; D is undetermined. Germline V gives CDR1 SGHKS, CDR2 YYEKEE (reference sequence). Between the trimmed V and J ends, which lost 2 bases and 2 bases, there was a span of 7 bases. CDR3 length: 13 amino acids.

This clonotype came up a few times. The chain recombines TRBV6-5 with TRBJ2-6, with unresolved D. Germline V lookup: CDR1 MNHEY, CDR2 SVGAGI. V gave up 2 bases and J gave up 2 bases, with 10 bases separating them. This CDR3 is built from 16 residues. CDR3 amino acids: CASSYPGVAGANVLTF. The CDR3 nucleotides read TGTGCCAGCAGTTACCCCGGAGTCGCTGGGGCCAACGTCCTGACTTTC.

The gene calls are TRBV6-1 and TRBJ1-2; D unresolved. CDR1 and CDR2 from the germline V gene are MNHNS and SASEGT. This CDR3 is built from 14 residues. Trimming took off 1 base at V and 8 bases at J, with 14 bases between the two ends. CDR3 amino acids: CASSEGRTTRGYTF. CDR3 nucleotide sequence: TGTGCCAGCAGTGAAGGGAGGACTACTCGGGGCTACACCTTC.

The genes are TRBV28 and TRBJ2-1; a possible D gene is TRBD2 (5 bases). Germline CDR1 reads MDHEN; CDR2 reads SYDVKM. Trimming took off 7 bases at V and 4 bases at J, with 17 bases between the two ends. CDR3 size: 15 residues. CDR3 DNA: TGTGCCAGCACAGTTCGCCGGACTGGGTACAATGAGCAGTTCTTC. Protein: CASTVRRTGYNEQFF.

The chain has TRBV5-1 and TRBJ2-3; D tentatively fits TRBD1 or TRBD2 (6 bases each). The CDR3 totals 15 residues. V was shortened by 2 bases and J by 2 bases, with 12 bases between the two germline ends. Looked up from germline, CDR1 is SGHRS and CDR2 is YFSETQ. The CDR3 coding sequence is TGCGCCAGCAGCTTAAACACGGGGGCCACAGATACGCAGTATTTT. It yields the protein CASSLNTGATDTQYF.

This clonotype was recorded many times. The chain links TRBV2 to TRBJ2-3; D tentatively reads TRBD1 or TRBD2 (6 bases each). Germline V CDR1 and CDR2: SNHLY, FYNNEI. The V end lost 4 bases, the J end lost 2 bases, and 10 bases lay between the germline ends. CDR3 length: 14 amino acids. CDR3 bases: TGTGCCAGCAGTGGGGGGGCTCACACAGATACGCAGTATTTT. It yields the protein CASSGGAHTDTQYF.

The gene calls are TRBV25-1 and TRBJ2-3, with 11 bases matching TRBD2. J lost 5 bases, V lost 7 bases, and 8 bases had no gene match. CDR1 and CDR2 (germline): MGHDK, SYGVNS. The CDR3 runs 15 residues. Here the CDR3 DNA reads TGTGCCAGCACCGGTAGCGGGGGGGCCGGAGATACGCAGTATTTT. Its translation: CASTGSGGAGDTQYF.

The chain combines TRBV6-4 with TRBJ2-1, with 7 bases fitting TRBD1. Trimming took 3 bases from V and 7 from J; bases not matched to a gene: 3. CDR1 is MRHNA, CDR2 SNTAGT, per germline. The CDR3 is made up of 13 amino acids. CDR3 residues: CASSEGTENEQFF. CDR3 coding DNA: TGTGCCAGCAGTGAAGGGACAGAAAATGAGCAGTTCTTC.

V gene TRBV3-1 combines with J gene TRBJ2-5; no clear D. The CDR3 length is 14 residues. With 3 bases removed from V and 6 bases from J, the gap between germline ends came to 14 bases. Germline assignment: CDR1 LGHDT and CDR2 YNNKEL (reference sequence). CDR3 amino acids: CASSQGPLQKTQYF. CDR3 coding DNA: TGTGCCAGCAGCCAGGGCCCTCTTCAGAAGACCCAGTACTTC.

This clonotype was recorded a few times. The rearrangement joins TRBV29-1 to TRBJ2-1, with 7 nucleotides matching TRBD1. Trimming at V came to 7 bases and at J to 5 bases, leaving 5 bases not matched to a gene. Looked up from germline, CDR1 is SQVTM and CDR2 is ANQGSEA. The CDR3 has 12 amino acids. The CDR3 sequence: CSERTGNNEQFF. The CDR3 region has the DNA TGCAGCGAAAGGACAGGCAACAATGAGCAGTTCTTC.

The gene calls are TRBV5-5 and TRBJ1-2; D may be TRBD1 (5 bases). Germline values: CDR1 SGHKS, CDR2 YYEKEE (reference sequence). This CDR3 contains 15 residues. V lost 4 bases and J 4 bases, leaving 17 bases between the germline ends. The CDR3 reads CASSARAGGSYGYTF. CDR3 DNA sequence: TGTGCCAGCAGCGCTCGCGCCGGGGGGAGCTATGGCTACACCTTC.

The table lists this clonotype with a few counts. Being one base from a much bigger clone, this may be a read error. The J gene is TRBJ2-7, the V gene TRBV5-1; D is ambiguous. Per germline, CDR1 SGHRS and CDR2 YFSETQ. The CDR3 covers 15 residues. The germline V and J ends were trimmed by 3 bases and 5 bases, with 18 bases remaining between them. The CDR3 DNA reads as TGCGCCAGCAGCTGGGCCGAAGGGTCCCTGAACGAGCAGTACTTC. Protein: CASSWAEGSLNEQYF.